The rows below give T cell receptor beta chains drawn from one sample of a study of identical twins. TCRdb re-derived calls from the 5' RACE reads in MiXCR, one entry per CDR3 protein. The sample holds a few hundred thousand distinct CDR3 sequences, 18% seen once. Specimen: naive T cells sorted from blood. The receptor set was obtained from a man aged 50-59 years in good health. Each CDR3 is given with its conserved first and last residue. The D gene is left open where the match is weak. The size field is filled for only some rows; it gives once, few, many or a size class.

j_call v_call d_call clone_size cdr3_aa cdr3_nt
TRBJ2-1 TRBV27 TRBD2 many CASSLKMGLAGGPEQFF TGTGCCAGCAGTTTAAAAATGGGACTAGCGGGAGGGCCTGAGCAGTTCTTC
TRBJ1-5 TRBV7-2 . few CASSFNRGDQPQHF TGTGCCAGCAGCTTTAACCGGGGGGATCAGCCCCAGCATTTT
TRBJ1-4 TRBV29-1 TRBD1 . CSVARQGTDEKLFF TGCAGCGTAGCTCGACAGGGTACGGATGAAAAACTGTTTTTT
TRBJ2-3 TRBV12-3/TRBV12-4 . many CASSPLGDTDTQYF TGTGCCAGCAGCCCGTTGGGGGATACAGATACGCAGTATTTT
TRBJ2-3 TRBV7-2 . few CASTRGSDTQYF TGTGCCAGCACCCGGGGGTCAGATACGCAGTATTTT
TRBJ2-4 TRBV6-1 . few CASSEGTSAKNIQYF TGTGCCAGCAGTGAAGGGACGTCTGCCAAAAACATTCAGTACTTC
TRBJ2-3 TRBV29-1 . . CSAPVRGLDTQYF TGCAGCGCCCCCGTCAGGGGACTAGATACGCAGTATTTT
TRBJ1-1 TRBV5-4 . . CASSGTGPKTEAFF TGTGCCAGCAGCGGAACCGGGCCGAAAACTGAAGCTTTCTTT
TRBJ1-3 TRBV14 . many CASSWTTSGNTIYF TGTGCCAGCAGCTGGACCACCTCTGGAAACACCATATATTTT
TRBJ1-5 TRBV6-1 . many CASSEQASNQPQHF TGTGCCAGCAGTGAACAGGCTAGCAATCAGCCCCAGCATTTT
TRBJ1-3 TRBV4-3 . many CASSQDVQPSGNTIYF TGCGCCAGCAGCCAAGATGTACAACCTTCTGGAAACACCATATATTTT
TRBJ2-7 TRBV30 . few CAWRDPRSYEQYF TGTGCCTGGAGGGACCCCCGGTCCTACGAGCAGTACTTC
TRBJ2-2 TRBV27 . many CASSQTYSGELFF TGTGCCAGCAGTCAAACATACTCCGGGGAGCTGTTTTTT
TRBJ2-5 TRBV27 TRBD1 . CASSPTGGFPQETQYF TGTGCCAGCAGTCCAACAGGGGGCTTCCCCCAAGAGACCCAGTACTTC
TRBJ2-5 TRBV4-3 TRBD2 few CASSQDLFGGVLQETQYF TGCGCCAGCAGCCAAGATTTGTTCGGGGGGGTTCTCCAAGAGACCCAGTACTTC
TRBJ2-5 TRBV29-1 . many CSVDEGGFETQYF TGCAGCGTTGACGAAGGGGGGTTTGAGACCCAGTACTTC
TRBJ2-7 TRBV20-1 TRBD1 many CSARGTGGTGGFYEQYF TGCAGTGCTAGAGGAACAGGGGGCACGGGAGGATTCTACGAGCAGTACTTC
TRBJ1-6 TRBV12-3/TRBV12-4 . . CASPQGSPLHF TGTGCCAGCCCCCAGGGTAGTCCCCTCCACTTT
TRBJ1-4 TRBV7-2 . few CASSFLKGKGEKLFF TGTGCCAGCAGCTTTCTAAAAGGGAAAGGTGAAAAACTGTTTTTT
TRBJ1-2 TRBV4-1 TRBD1 . CASSQVTGGNYGYTF TGCGCCAGCAGCCAAGTGACAGGGGGAAACTATGGCTACACCTTC
TRBJ1-3 TRBV6-1 . . CASSPGQPEGNTIYF TGTGCCAGCAGTCCAGGACAGCCAGAAGGAAACACCATATATTTT
TRBJ2-3 TRBV5-1 . . CASRGGSGSTDTQYF TGCGCCAGCAGGGGGGGCAGCGGGAGCACAGATACGCAGTATTTT
TRBJ1-5 TRBV6-2/TRBV6-3 . . CASSYRNRGQPQHF TGTGCCAGCAGTTACAGGAATCGAGGTCAGCCCCAGCATTTT
TRBJ2-2 TRBV12-3/TRBV12-4 TRBD1 . CASTMGDSPNTGELFF TGTGCCAGCACTATGGGGGACAGTCCAAACACCGGGGAGCTGTTTTTT
TRBJ2-2 TRBV13 . many CASRDTGELFF TGTGCCAGTAGGGACACCGGGGAGCTGTTTTTT
TRBJ1-4 TRBV27 . . CASSPSLATNEKLFF TGTGCCAGCAGTCCTTCACTTGCAACTAATGAAAAACTGTTTTTT
TRBJ2-3 TRBV24-1 . many CATSDFKADTQYF TGTGCCACCAGTGATTTTAAGGCAGATACGCAGTATTTT
TRBJ2-3 TRBV12-3/TRBV12-4 . many CASRGWGPGSTDTQYF TGTGCCAGCAGGGGCTGGGGCCCTGGGTCGACAGATACGCAGTATTTT
TRBJ2-2 TRBV30 . few CAWQKMGPPTGELFF TGTGCCTGGCAGAAAATGGGACCTCCTACGGGGGAGCTGTTTTTT
TRBJ2-7 TRBV15 TRBD2 . CATSRDTGTSGGARSSYEQYF TGTGCCACCAGCAGAGATACCGGGACTAGCGGGGGGGCAAGGAGCTCCTACGAGCAGTACTTC
TRBJ2-3 TRBV15 TRBD2 . CATRTSDSTDTQYF TGTGCCACCAGGACTAGCGATAGCACAGATACGCAGTATTTT
TRBJ1-1 TRBV28 . few CASNEGSMNTEAFF TGTGCCAGCAACGAGGGGAGTATGAACACTGAAGCTTTCTTT
TRBJ2-2 TRBV29-1 TRBD1 . CSVEGTGLTGELFF TGCAGCGTTGAAGGGACAGGGCTCACCGGGGAGCTGTTTTTT
TRBJ1-2 TRBV7-9 . many CASSLETAQGYTF TGTGCCAGCAGCTTGGAGACGGCACAGGGCTACACCTTC
TRBJ1-5 TRBV6-1 . many CASRVVGSNQPQHF TGTGCCAGCAGGGTCGTTGGGAGCAATCAGCCCCAGCATTTT
TRBJ2-5 TRBV4-1 . many CASSQVTGNLVTQYF TGCGCCAGCAGCCAGGTCACAGGGAATTTGGTGACCCAGTACTTC
TRBJ2-7 TRBV21-1 . . CASSPRKGPIISYEQYF TGTGCCAGCAGCCCCCGTAAGGGACCGATCATCTCCTACGAGCAGTACTTC
TRBJ1-4 TRBV6-1 . few CASTTLTGGGAVF TGTGCCAGCACCACACTCACGGGCGGGGGTGCCGTTTTT
TRBJ2-5 TRBV20-1 . many CSATRTTKETQYF TGCAGTGCCACCCGGACTACCAAAGAGACCCAGTACTTC
TRBJ2-5 TRBV4-1 TRBD1 many CASSQVGQGKQRETQYF TGCGCCAGCAGCCAGGTGGGACAGGGCAAGCAGCGGGAGACCCAGTACTTC
TRBJ1-5 TRBV20-1 . few CSATVTDANSNQPQHF TGCAGTGCTACGGTCACGGACGCTAATAGCAATCAGCCCCAGCATTTT
TRBJ2-1 TRBV3-1 . few CASSQSHGTHRPHKGRFF TGTGCCAGCAGCCAGTCCCATGGGACCCACCGCCCCCACAAGGGACGGTTCTTC
TRBJ1-5 TRBV20-1 TRBD1 many CSAHRGFASYSNQPQHF TGCAGTGCCCACAGGGGATTTGCCTCTTATAGCAATCAGCCCCAGCATTTT
TRBJ1-3 TRBV21-1 . . CASSISDAWRNTIYF TGTGCCAGCAGCATCTCGGATGCGTGGAGAAACACCATATATTTT
TRBJ2-2 TRBV5-5 TRBD1 . CASSFGTGITGELFF TGTGCCAGCAGCTTCGGGACAGGGATCACCGGGGAGCTGTTTTTT
TRBJ1-5 TRBV6-2/TRBV6-3 TRBD1 . CASGDRDSLRDSNQPQHF TGTGCCAGCGGGGACCGGGACAGCCTAAGAGATAGCAATCAGCCCCAGCATTTT
TRBJ1-5 TRBV29-1 . many CSVATGSGNQPQHF TGCAGCGTCGCTACAGGGTCCGGCAATCAGCCCCAGCATTTT
TRBJ2-1 TRBV20-1 . many CSASGGEQFF TGCAGTGCTAGCGGGGGTGAGCAGTTCTTC
TRBJ2-4 TRBV4-2 TRBD1 few CASSQTGTGSNIQYF TGTGCCAGCAGTCAAACCGGGACAGGGTCAAACATTCAGTACTTC
TRBJ2-1 TRBV7-6 . few CASSSNPLGYNEQFF TGTGCCAGCAGCTCCAACCCACTAGGGTACAATGAGCAGTTCTTC
TRBJ2-1 TRBV5-1 . . CASSIDSSSSYNEQFF TGCGCCAGCAGCATAGACTCCTCAAGCTCCTACAATGAGCAGTTCTTC
TRBJ2-5 TRBV5-1 . . CASSFLQAFQETQYF TGCGCCAGCAGCTTCCTACAGGCGTTTCAAGAGACCCAGTACTTC
TRBJ1-4 TRBV12-3/TRBV12-4 . . CASSLGDFNEKLFF TGTGCCAGCAGTTTGGGGGACTTTAATGAAAAACTGTTTTTT
TRBJ2-5 TRBV14 . many CASSQGGRLETQYF TGTGCCAGCAGCCAAGGGGGGCGCCTAGAGACCCAGTACTTC
TRBJ2-3 TRBV7-8 . many CASSLALSTDTQYF TGTGCCAGCAGCTTAGCGCTAAGCACAGATACGCAGTATTTT
TRBJ2-4 TRBV7-2 . many CASSSGARGNIQYF TGTGCCAGCAGCTCAGGGGCCCGCGGAAACATTCAGTACTTC
TRBJ2-1 TRBV7-2 TRBD1 . CASSSAGQGVGNEQFF TGTGCCAGCAGCTCGGCGGGACAGGGAGTTGGAAATGAGCAGTTCTTC
TRBJ2-3 TRBV10-3 . few CAISEGAATSTDTQYF TGTGCCATCAGTGAGGGGGCAGCAACTAGCACAGATACGCAGTATTTT